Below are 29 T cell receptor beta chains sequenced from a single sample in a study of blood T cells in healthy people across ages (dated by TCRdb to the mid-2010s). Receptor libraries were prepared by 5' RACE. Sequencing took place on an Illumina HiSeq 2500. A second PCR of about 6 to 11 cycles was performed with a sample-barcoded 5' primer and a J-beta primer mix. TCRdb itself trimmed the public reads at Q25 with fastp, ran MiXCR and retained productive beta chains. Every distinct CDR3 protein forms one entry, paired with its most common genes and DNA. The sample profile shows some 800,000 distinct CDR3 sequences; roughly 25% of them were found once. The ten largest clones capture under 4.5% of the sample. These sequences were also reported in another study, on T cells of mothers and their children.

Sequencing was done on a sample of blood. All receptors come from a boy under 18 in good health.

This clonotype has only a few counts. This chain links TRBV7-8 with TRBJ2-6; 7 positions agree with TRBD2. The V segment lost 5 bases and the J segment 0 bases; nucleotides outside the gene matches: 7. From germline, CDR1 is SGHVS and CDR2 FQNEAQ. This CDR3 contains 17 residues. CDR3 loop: CASSTTGGPSGANVLTF. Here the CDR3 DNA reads TGTGCCAGCAGCACCACGGGGGGACCCTCTGGGGCCAACGTCCTGACTTTC.

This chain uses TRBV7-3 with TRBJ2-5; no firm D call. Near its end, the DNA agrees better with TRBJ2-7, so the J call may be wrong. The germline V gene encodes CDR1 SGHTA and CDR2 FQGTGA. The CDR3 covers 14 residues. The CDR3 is CASSIDGRTYEQYF. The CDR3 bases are TGTGCCAGCAGCATTGATGGACGGACCTACGAGCAGTACTTC.

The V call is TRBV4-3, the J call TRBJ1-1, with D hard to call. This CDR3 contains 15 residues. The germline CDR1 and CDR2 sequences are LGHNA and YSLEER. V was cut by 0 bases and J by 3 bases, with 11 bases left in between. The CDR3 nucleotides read TGCGCCAGCAGCCAAGATAACATAGCTGACACTGAAGCTTTCTTT. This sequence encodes CASSQDNIADTEAFF.

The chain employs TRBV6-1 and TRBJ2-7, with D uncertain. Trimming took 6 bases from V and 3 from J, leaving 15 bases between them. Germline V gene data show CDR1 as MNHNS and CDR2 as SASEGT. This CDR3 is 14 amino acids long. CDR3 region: CASSTRVPLYEQYF. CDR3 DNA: TGTGCCAGCAGCACCCGGGTCCCCCTCTACGAGCAGTACTTC.

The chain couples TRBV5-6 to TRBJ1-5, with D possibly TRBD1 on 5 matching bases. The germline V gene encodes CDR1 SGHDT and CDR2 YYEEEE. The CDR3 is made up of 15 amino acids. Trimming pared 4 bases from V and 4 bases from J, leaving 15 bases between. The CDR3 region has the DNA TGTGCCAGCAGCCGACGGACACGAGGAAATCAGCCCCAGCATTTT. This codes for CASSRRTRGNQPQHF.

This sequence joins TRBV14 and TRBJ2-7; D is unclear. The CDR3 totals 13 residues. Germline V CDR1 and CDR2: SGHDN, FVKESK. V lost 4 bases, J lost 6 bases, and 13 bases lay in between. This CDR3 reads CASSPTKNGEQYF. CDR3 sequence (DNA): TGTGCCAGCAGCCCAACCAAAAATGGCGAGCAGTACTTC.

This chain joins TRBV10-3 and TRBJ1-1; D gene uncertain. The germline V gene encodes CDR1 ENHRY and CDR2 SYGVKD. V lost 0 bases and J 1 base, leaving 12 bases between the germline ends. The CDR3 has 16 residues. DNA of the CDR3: TGTGCCATCAGTGAGTCGGATGGACGGTGGAACACTGAAGCTTTCTTT. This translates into CAISESDGRWNTEAFF.

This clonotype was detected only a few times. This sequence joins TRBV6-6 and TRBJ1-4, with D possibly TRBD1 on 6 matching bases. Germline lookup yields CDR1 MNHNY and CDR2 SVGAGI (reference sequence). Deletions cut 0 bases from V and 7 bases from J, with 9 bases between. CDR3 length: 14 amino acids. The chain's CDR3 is CASSYSGASEKLFF. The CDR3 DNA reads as TGTGCCAGCAGTTACTCGGGGGCGAGTGAAAAACTGTTTTTT.

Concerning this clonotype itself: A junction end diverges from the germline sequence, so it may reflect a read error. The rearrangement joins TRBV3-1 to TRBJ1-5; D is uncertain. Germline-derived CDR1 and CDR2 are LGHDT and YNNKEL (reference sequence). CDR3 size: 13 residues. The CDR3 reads CASSQVGNQPQHF. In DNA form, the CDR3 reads TGTGCCAGTAGCCAAGTTGGGAATCAGCCCCAGCATTTT.

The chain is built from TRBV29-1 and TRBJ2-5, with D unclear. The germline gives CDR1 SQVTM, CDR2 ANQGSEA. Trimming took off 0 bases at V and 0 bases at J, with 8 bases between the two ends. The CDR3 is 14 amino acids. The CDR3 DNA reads TGCAGCGTTGAAGATCTCTGGTACCAAGAGACCCAGTACTTC. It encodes CSVEDLWYQETQYF.

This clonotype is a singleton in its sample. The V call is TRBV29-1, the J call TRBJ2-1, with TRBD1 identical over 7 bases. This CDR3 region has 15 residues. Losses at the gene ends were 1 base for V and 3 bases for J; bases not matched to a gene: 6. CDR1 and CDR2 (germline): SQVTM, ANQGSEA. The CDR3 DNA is TGCAGCGTTGAAGGCGGGCCAGGGGGCTACAATGAGCAGTTCTTC. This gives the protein CSVEGGPGGYNEQFF.

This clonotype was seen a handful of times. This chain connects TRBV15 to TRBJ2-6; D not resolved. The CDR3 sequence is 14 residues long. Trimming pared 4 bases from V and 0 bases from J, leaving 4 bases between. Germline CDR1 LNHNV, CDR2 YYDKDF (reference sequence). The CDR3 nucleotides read TGTGCCACCAGCACGGGCTCTGGGGCCAACGTCCTGACTTTC. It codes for CATSTGSGANVLTF.

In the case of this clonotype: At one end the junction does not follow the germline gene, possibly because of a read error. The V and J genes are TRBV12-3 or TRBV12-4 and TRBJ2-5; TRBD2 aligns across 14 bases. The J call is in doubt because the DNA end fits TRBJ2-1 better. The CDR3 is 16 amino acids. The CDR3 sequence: CTSSRLAGGPANEQFF. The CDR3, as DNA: TGTACCAGCAGTCGACTAGCGGGGGGGCCGGCCAATGAGCAGTTCTTC.

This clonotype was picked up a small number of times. CDR3 loop: CASTERRGIEAFF. CDR3 DNA sequence: TGTGCCAGCACCGAAAGGCGGGGCATCGAAGCTTTCTTT. The chain joins TRBV28 to TRBJ1-1; possibly TRBD1 for D (5 bases). CDR3 size: 13 residues. Trimming pared 7 bases from V and 8 bases from J, leaving 17 bases between. In germline, CDR1 is MDHEN, CDR2 SYDVKM.

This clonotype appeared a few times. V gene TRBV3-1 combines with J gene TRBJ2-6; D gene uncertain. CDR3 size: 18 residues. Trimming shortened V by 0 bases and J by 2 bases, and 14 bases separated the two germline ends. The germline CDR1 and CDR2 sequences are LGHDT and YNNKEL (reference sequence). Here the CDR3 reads CASSQESGYRPGANVLTF. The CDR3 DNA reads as TGTGCCAGCAGCCAAGAGTCTGGGTATCGTCCTGGGGCCAACGTCCTGACTTTC.

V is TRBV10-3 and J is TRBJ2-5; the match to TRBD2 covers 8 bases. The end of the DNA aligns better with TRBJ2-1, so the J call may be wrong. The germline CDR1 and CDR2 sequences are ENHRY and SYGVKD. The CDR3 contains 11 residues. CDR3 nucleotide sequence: TGTGCCGCCGGGAGGGGGGATGAGCAGTTCTTC. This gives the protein CAAGRGDEQFF.

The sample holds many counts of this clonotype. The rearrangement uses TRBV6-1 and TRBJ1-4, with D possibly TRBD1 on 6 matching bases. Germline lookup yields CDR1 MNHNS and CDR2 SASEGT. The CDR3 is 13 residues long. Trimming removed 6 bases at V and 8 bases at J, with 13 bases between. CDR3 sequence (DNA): TGTGCCAGCAGGCGGACAGCTCCGGAAAAACTGTTTTTT. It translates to CASRRTAPEKLFF.

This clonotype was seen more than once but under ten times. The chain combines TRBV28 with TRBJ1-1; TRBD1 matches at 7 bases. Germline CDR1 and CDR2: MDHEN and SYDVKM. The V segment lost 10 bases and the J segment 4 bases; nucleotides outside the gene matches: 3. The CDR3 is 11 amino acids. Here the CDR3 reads CATRTGTEAFF. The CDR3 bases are TGTGCCACCCGGACAGGCACTGAAGCTTTCTTT.

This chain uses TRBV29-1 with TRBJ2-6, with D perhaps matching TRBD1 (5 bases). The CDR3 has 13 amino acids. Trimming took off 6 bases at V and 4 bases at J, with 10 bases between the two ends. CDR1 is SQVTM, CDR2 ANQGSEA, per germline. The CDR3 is CSVGAYGANVLTF. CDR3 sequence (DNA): TGCAGCGTAGGGGCTTACGGGGCCAACGTCCTGACTTTC.

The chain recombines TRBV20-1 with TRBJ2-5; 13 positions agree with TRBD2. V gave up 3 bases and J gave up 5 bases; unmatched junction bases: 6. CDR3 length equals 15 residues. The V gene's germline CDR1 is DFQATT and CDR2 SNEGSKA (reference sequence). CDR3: CSASDLLAGGETQYF. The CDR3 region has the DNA TGCAGTGCTAGCGACTTACTAGCGGGGGGGGAGACCCAGTACTTC.

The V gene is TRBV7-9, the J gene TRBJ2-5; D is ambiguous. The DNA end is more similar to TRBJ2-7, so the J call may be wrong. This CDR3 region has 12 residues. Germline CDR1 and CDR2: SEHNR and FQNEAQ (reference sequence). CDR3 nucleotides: TGTGCCAGCAGCTTAATGGGGTGCGAGCAGTACTTC. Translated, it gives CASSLMGCEQYF.

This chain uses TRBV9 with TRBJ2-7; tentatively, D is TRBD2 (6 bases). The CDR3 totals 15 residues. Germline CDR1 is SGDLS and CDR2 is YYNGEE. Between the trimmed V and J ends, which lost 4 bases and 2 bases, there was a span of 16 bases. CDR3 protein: CASSPQSSATYEQYF. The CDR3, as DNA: TGTGCCAGCAGCCCCCAGTCTAGCGCAACCTACGAGCAGTACTTC. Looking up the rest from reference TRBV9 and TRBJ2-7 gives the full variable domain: DSGVTQTPKHLITATGQRVTLRCSPRSGDLSVYWYQQSLDQGLQFLIQYYNGEERAKGNILERFSAQQFPDLHSELNLSSLELGDSALYFCASSPQSSATYEQYFGPGTRLTVT.

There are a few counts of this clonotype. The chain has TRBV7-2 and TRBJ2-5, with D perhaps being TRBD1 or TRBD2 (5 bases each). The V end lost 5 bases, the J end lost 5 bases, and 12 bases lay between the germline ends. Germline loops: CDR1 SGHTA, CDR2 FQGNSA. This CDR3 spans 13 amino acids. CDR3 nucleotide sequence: TGTGCCAGCAGCACTGGGACCCACGAGACCCAGTACTTC. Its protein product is CASSTGTHETQYF.

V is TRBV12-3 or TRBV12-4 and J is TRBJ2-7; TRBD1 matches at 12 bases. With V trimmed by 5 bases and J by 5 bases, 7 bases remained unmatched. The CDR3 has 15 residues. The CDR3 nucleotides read TGTGCCAGCAGTGCTACCGGGACAGGGGGCGACGAGCAGTACTTC. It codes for CASSATGTGGDEQYF.

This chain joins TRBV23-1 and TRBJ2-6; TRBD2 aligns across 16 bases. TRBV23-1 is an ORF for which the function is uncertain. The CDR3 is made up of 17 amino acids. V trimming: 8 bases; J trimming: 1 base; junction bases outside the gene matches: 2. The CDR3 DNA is TGCGCCAGCGGGGGACTAGCGGGGGGGTCTGGGGCCAACGTCCTGACTTTC. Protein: CASGGLAGGSGANVLTF.

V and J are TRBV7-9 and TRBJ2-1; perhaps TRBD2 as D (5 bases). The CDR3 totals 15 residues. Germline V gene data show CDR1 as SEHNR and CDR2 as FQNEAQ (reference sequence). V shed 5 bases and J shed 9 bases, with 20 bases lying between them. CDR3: CASSPGLPGFGEQFF. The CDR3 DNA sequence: TGTGCCAGCAGCCCAGGACTCCCGGGGTTTGGTGAGCAGTTCTTC.

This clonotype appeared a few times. Written as DNA, the CDR3 is TGCGCCAGCAGCCAAGGGTGGGGACAGGGGGCTCAGGCCAAAAACATTCAGTACTTC. Encoded protein: CASSQGWGQGAQAKNIQYF. The rearrangement links TRBV4-3 to TRBJ2-4, with 12 bases that match TRBD1. CDR1 and CDR2 (germline): LGHNA, YSLEER. The CDR3 has 19 residues. Germline trimming cut 1 base from V and 1 base from J; bases unmatched to any gene: 8.

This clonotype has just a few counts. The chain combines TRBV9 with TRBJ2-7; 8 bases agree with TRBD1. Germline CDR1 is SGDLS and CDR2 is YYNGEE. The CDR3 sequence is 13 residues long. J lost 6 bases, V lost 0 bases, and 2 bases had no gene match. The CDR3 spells CASSVGTGSEQYF. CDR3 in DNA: TGTGCCAGCAGCGTAGGGACAGGGTCCGAGCAGTACTTC.

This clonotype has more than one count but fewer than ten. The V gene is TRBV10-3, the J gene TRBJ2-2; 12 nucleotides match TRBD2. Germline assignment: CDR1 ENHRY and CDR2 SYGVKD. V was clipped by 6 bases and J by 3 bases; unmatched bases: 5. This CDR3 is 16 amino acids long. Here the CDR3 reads CAIRGLAGGDTGELFF. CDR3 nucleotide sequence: TGTGCCATCAGGGGACTAGCGGGCGGAGACACCGGGGAGCTGTTTTTT.